The subject of this entry is one T cell receptor beta chain. What it binds is not known. The data stem from a study of CD8 T cells in ankylosing spondylitis. Scientists made TCR beta libraries using quantitative 5'-RACE with molecular barcodes. A single record per CDR3 protein comes from TCRdb applying MiXCR to the 5' RACE reads. The repertoire includes approximately 240,000 distinct CDR3 sequences, roughly a tenth of them detected once, and 2.6% sits in the top ten. Trimming pared 3 bases from V and 7 bases from J, leaving 25 bases between. Germline V gene sequence: CDR1 LNHDA, CDR2 SQIVND (reference sequence). This CDR3 comprises 18 residues. Study conclusions and caveats: Some of the motif variants had earlier been found in reactive arthritis patients' fluid and blood. Within ankylosing spondylitis blood, a TCR beta motif made up of seven or eight highly homologous variants appeared to be characteristic. Reports say disease-linked clones showed up significantly more in matched ankylosing spondylitis synovial fluid.

The sequence came from a male donor with ankylosing spondylitis or in good health (not recorded which). The J gene is TRBJ2-1, the V gene TRBV19; D not certain. Sequencing was carried out using blood, either unsorted or a sorted T cell fraction (not recorded which). CDR3 coding DNA: TGTGCCAGTAGTATCGATACTGCGGCCTTCGCTTTGGGGAATGAGCAGTTCTTC. It specifies CASSIDTAAFALGNEQFF. Complete variable domain (other parts from reference TRBV19 and TRBJ2-1): DGGITQSPKYLFRKEGQNVTLSCEQNLNHDAMYWYRQDPGQGLRLIYYSQIVNDFQKGDIAEGYSVSREKKESFPLTVTSAQKNPTAFYLCASSIDTAAFALGNEQFFGPGTRLTVL.